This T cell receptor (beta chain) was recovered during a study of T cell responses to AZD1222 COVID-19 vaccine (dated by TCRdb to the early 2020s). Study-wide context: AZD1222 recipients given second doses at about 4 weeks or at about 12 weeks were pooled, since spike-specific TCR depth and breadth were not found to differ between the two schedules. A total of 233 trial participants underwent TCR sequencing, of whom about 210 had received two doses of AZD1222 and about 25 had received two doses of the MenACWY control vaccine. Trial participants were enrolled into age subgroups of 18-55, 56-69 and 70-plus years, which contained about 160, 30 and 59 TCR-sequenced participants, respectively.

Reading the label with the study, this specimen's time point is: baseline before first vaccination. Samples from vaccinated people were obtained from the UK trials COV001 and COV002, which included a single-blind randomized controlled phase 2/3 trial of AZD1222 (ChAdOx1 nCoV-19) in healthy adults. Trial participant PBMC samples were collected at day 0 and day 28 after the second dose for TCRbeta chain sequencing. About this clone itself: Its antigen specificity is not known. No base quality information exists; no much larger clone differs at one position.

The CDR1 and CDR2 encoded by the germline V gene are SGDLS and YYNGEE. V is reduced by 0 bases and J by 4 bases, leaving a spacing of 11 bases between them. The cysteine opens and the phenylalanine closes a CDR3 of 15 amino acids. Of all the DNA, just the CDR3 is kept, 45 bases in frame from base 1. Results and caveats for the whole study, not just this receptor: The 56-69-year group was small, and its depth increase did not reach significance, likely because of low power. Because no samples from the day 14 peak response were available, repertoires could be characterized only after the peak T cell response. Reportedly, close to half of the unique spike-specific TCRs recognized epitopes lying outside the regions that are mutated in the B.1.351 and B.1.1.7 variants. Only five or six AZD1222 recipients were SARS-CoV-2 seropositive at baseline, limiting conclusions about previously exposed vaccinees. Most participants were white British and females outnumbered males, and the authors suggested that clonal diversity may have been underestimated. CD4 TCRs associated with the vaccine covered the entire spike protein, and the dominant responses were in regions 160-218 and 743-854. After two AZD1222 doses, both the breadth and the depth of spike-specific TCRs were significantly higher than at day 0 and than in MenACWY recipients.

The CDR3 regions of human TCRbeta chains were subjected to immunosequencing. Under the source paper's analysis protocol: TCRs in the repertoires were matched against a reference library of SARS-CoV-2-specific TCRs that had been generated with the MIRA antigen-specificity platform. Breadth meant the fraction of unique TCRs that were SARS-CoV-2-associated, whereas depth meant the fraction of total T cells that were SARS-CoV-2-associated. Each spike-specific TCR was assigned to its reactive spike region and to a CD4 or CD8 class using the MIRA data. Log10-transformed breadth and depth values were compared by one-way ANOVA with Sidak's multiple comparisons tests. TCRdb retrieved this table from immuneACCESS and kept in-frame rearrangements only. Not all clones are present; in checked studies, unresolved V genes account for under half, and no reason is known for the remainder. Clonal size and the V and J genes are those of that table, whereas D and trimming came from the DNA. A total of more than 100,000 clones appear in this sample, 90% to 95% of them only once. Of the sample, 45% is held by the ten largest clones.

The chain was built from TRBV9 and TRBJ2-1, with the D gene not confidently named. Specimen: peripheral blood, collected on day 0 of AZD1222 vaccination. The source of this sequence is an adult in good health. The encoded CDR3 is CASSVGLVGYNEQFF. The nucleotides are TGTGCCAGCAGCGTAGGGCTAGTGGGTTACAATGAGCAGTTCTTC.